Listed here are 21 T cell receptor beta chains from one sample, sequenced in a study of T-cell memory formation after mild COVID-19. TCRdb reanalysed the 5' RACE reads using MiXCR and keeps one entry per CDR3 protein. Of 540,000 or so distinct CDR3 sequences listed, 20% are singletons. Sequencing was done on a sample of PBMCs or a T cell subset sorted from them (not recorded which). These receptors all stem from an adult woman who had mild COVID-19 (a few samples of this study predate the infection). Cell type and time point are not known.

The chain is built from TRBV24-1 and TRBJ2-3, with a tentative D call TRBD2 (5 bases). This CDR3 is 16 amino acids long. Germline V lookup: CDR1 KGHDR, CDR2 SFDVKD. V shed 0 bases and J shed 10 bases, with 19 bases lying between them. CDR3 in DNA: TGTGCCACCAGTGATTTGCCTCAGCGCCCCACCGGGGCGCAGTATTTT. Translating it yields CATSDLPQRPTGAQYF.

The chain couples TRBV2 to TRBJ1-2; D is unresolved. Trimming stripped 7 bases from V and 4 bases from J, with 10 bases between. Germline CDR1 is SNHLY and CDR2 is FYNNEI. The CDR3 runs to 12 residues. The CDR3 bases are TGTGCCAGCAAAATTACCGGCTATGGCTACACCTTC. Residues: CASKITGYGYTF.

The genes are TRBV24-1 and TRBJ2-5; 9 nucleotides line up with TRBD1. V lost 3 bases to trimming and J lost 5 bases; unmatched junction nucleotides: 12. This CDR3 comprises 17 residues. CDR1 and CDR2 (germline): KGHDR, SFDVKD. CDR3 in DNA: TGTGCCACCAGTGATCCGGGACAGGGCATCCTGGAGGAGACCCAGTACTTC. Its protein is CATSDPGQGILEETQYF.

This chain joins TRBV9 and TRBJ2-7; 9 bases align to TRBD1. CDR3 length: 15 residues. Trimming at V came to 3 bases and at J to 2 bases, leaving 6 bases not matched to a gene. Germline V lookup: CDR1 SGDLS, CDR2 YYNGEE. The CDR3, as DNA: TGTGCCAGCAGCGCCCGGGACAGGGAGGCCTACGAGCAGTACTTC. It codes for CASSARDREAYEQYF.

The gene calls are TRBV10-3 and TRBJ1-1, with 8 positions matching TRBD1. J gave up 8 bases and V 2 bases, and 1 base lay outside the gene matches. The length of the CDR3 is 12 residues. CDR1 ENHRY and CDR2 SYGVKD come from the germline V gene. The CDR3, as DNA: TGTGCCATCAGTGAGGGGGACAGGGAAGCTTTCTTT. Amino acid sequence: CAISEGDREAFF.

Only a few counts were recorded for this clonotype. The chain employs TRBV29-1 and TRBJ1-2; D not certain. V lost 3 bases, J lost 8 bases, and 13 bases lay in between. This CDR3 has 12 amino acids. The germline V gene encodes CDR1 SQVTM and CDR2 ANQGSEA. CDR3 region: CSVEALEGGYTF. The CDR3 DNA follows: TGCAGCGTTGAGGCGTTGGAGGGAGGCTACACCTTC.

V and J are TRBV29-1 and TRBJ1-2; D is perhaps TRBD1 (5 bases). V lost 7 bases, J lost 0 bases, and 18 bases lay in between. This CDR3 spans 15 amino acids. Germline CDR1 and CDR2: SQVTM and ANQGSEA. The CDR3: CSAMGGDGANYGYTF. CDR3 in DNA: TGCAGCGCTATGGGGGGGGACGGAGCTAACTATGGCTACACCTTC.

The chain links TRBV5-6 to TRBJ2-1, with 7 nucleotides matching TRBD1. Germline assignment: CDR1 SGHDT and CDR2 YYEEEE. J gave up 6 bases and V 4 bases, and 10 bases lay outside the gene matches. This CDR3 is 15 amino acids long. CDR3 sequence (DNA): TGTGCCAGCAGCGAGACAGGGAGTCGAATCAATGAGCAGTTCTTC. Protein: CASSETGSRINEQFF.

The chain links TRBV6-5 to TRBJ2-7; D is uncertain. The CDR3 extends over 16 amino acids. The V and J ends lost 0 bases and 0 bases respectively, with 12 bases between them. CDR1 MNHEY and CDR2 SVGAGI come from the germline V gene. In nucleotides, the CDR3 is TGTGCCAGCAGTTACTCGATTTCGTTCAGCTCCTACGAGCAGTACTTC. This codes for CASSYSISFSSYEQYF.

The rearrangement joins TRBV27 to TRBJ1-1; no definite D call. V was pared by 3 bases and J by 5 bases, with 10 bases between. Germline CDR1 and CDR2: MNHEY and SMNVEV (reference sequence). CDR3 length: 13 residues. The CDR3 DNA sequence: TGTGCCAGCAGTTTCACCGGGCAGACTGAAGCTTTCTTT. Its protein product is CASSFTGQTEAFF.

This clonotype has a single count. At one boundary the junction diverges from the germline segment, which might be a read error. This chain joins TRBV24-1 and TRBJ2-5, with 10 nucleotides matching TRBD2. CDR3 length: 13 amino acids. Germline values: CDR1 KGHDR, CDR2 SFDVKD. The CDR3 region is CATSDFSGRPLNF. The CDR3 region has the DNA TGTGCCACCAGTGATTTTAGCGGGAGGCCTCTGAACTTC.

This chain uses TRBV15 with TRBJ2-3, with D possibly being TRBD2 (7 bases). Trimming cost V 0 bases and J 3 bases, with 10 bases left between them. The CDR3 totals 15 residues. Germline V gives CDR1 LNHNV, CDR2 YYDKDF (reference sequence). This chain's CDR3 is CATSRDGGATDTQYF. The CDR3 DNA reads as TGTGCCACCAGCAGAGATGGGGGGGCGACAGATACGCAGTATTTT.

The chain has TRBV18 and TRBJ2-1; 8 bases map to TRBD2. The germline V gene encodes CDR1 KGHSH and CDR2 LQKENI. This CDR3 region has 17 residues. After removal of 0 bases from V and 5 bases from J, the junction contained 9 bases not matched to a gene. The CDR3 DNA reads TGTGCCAGCTCACCACCGGCGGCGGGAGGAATGAACAATGAGCAGTTCTTC. It is translated as CASSPPAAGGMNNEQFF. Drawing the rest from reference TRBV18 and TRBJ2-1, the complete variable domain is NAGVMQNPRHLVRRRGQEARLRCSPMKGHSHVYWYRQLPEEGLKFMVYLQKENIIDESGMPKERFSAEFPKEGPSILRIQQVVRGDSAAYFCASSPPAAGGMNNEQFFGPGTRLTVL.

This clonotype was picked up a small number of times. The J gene is TRBJ2-5, the V gene TRBV15; D is ambiguous. The CDR3 has 14 amino acids. Trimming cost V 0 bases and J 3 bases, with 8 bases left between them. From germline, CDR1 is LNHNV and CDR2 YYDKDF (reference sequence). The CDR3 here is CATSRERTEETQYF. As DNA, the CDR3 is TGTGCCACCAGCAGAGAGAGGACGGAAGAGACCCAGTACTTC.

This clonotype has more than one count but fewer than ten. The rearrangement links TRBV7-7 to TRBJ2-2; 9 bases agree with TRBD1. Germline-derived CDR1 and CDR2 are SSHAT and FNYEAQ (reference sequence). The CDR3 is 14 amino acids. CDR3 sequence (DNA): TGTGCTAGCCAATCACAGGGGGCCGGCGGGGAGCTGTTTTTT. It codes for CASQSQGAGGELFF.

The rearrangement links TRBV7-8 to TRBJ1-3; 10 bases match TRBD1. From germline, CDR1 is SGHVS and CDR2 FQNEAQ. With V trimmed by 5 bases and J by 4 bases, 5 bases remained unmatched. This CDR3 comprises 15 residues. The CDR3 spells CASSRGTGEGNTIYF. The CDR3 nucleotides read TGTGCCAGCAGCCGCGGGACAGGGGAAGGAAACACCATATATTTT.

This clonotype was found a few times. The chain joins TRBV20-1 to TRBJ2-7; 7 bases agree with TRBD2. Germline V lookup: CDR1 DFQATT, CDR2 SNEGSKA (reference sequence). This CDR3 contains 16 residues. V lost 2 bases to trimming and J lost 2 bases; unmatched junction nucleotides: 12. The CDR3 sequence is CSARSGEGEGTYEQYF. Written as DNA, the CDR3 is TGCAGTGCTAGAAGCGGGGAAGGGGAAGGTACCTACGAGCAGTACTTC.

The chain employs TRBV5-1 and TRBJ2-3; 10 bases are a match to TRBD2. The germline V gene encodes CDR1 SGHRS and CDR2 YFSETQ. With 4 bases clipped from V and 0 bases from J, the junction kept 8 bases outside the gene matches. The CDR3 covers 17 residues. The CDR3 sequence: CASSPPGLARSTDTQYF. In DNA, the CDR3 is TGCGCCAGCAGCCCACCGGGACTAGCGAGAAGCACAGATACGCAGTATTTT.

The chain links TRBV20-1 to TRBJ1-2; TRBD1 matches at 9 bases. The CDR3 contains 15 residues. CDR1 and CDR2 from the germline V gene are DFQATT and SNEGSKA (reference sequence). V shed 6 bases, J shed 8 bases, and the junction held 16 bases outside the gene matches. The CDR3: CSATRTGTGREGYTF. CDR3 in DNA: TGCAGTGCCACAAGAACCGGGACAGGGCGAGAGGGCTACACCTTC.

This clonotype appeared many times. The genes are TRBV9 and TRBJ2-5, with 8 bases aligning to TRBD1. CDR3 size: 15 residues. CDR1 is SGDLS, CDR2 YYNGEE, per germline. V shed 3 bases and J 5 bases; nucleotides not matched to a gene: 9. The CDR3 protein is CASSEEQGGGETQYF. The DNA of the CDR3 is TGTGCCAGCAGCGAGGAACAGGGGGGAGGTGAGACCCAGTACTTC.

The chain joins TRBV7-3 to TRBJ2-1; no reliable D call. This CDR3 is built from 11 residues. From germline, CDR1 is SGHTA and CDR2 FQGTGA. The V and J ends lost 2 bases and 8 bases respectively, with 4 bases between them. The CDR3 nucleotides are TGTGCCAGCAGCTTACACGATGAGCAGTTCTTC. It specifies CASSLHDEQFF.